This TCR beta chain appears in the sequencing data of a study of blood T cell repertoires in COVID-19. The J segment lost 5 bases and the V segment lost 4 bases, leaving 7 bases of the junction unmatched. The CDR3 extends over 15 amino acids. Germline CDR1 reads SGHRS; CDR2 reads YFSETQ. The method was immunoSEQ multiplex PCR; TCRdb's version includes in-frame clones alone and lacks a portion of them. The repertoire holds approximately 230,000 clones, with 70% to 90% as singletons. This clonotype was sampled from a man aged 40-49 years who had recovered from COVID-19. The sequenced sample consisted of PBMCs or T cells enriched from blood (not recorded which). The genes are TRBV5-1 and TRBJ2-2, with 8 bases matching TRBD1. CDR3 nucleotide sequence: TGCGCCAGCAGCCTGGACAGGGTTTCAACCGGGGAGCTGTTTTTT. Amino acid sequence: CASSLDRVSTGELFF.